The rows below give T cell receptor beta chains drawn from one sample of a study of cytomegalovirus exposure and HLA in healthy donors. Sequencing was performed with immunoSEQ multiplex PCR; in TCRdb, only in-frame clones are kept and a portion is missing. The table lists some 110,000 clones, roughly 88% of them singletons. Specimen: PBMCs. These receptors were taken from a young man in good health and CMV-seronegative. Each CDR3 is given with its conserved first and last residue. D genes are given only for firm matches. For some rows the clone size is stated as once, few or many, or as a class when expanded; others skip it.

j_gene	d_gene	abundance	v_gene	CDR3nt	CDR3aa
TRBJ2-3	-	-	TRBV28	TGTGCCAGCAGCCCTGATCAGGGTCCGTCAGATACGCAGTATTTT	CASSPDQGPSDTQYF
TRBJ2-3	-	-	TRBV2	TGTGCCAGCAGTGAACAGGGAACTAGCACAGATACGCAGTATTTT	CASSEQGTSTDTQYF
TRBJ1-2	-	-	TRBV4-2	TGTGCCAGCAGTTGGGGCGGATCTAACTATGGCTACACCTTC	CASSWGGSNYGYTF
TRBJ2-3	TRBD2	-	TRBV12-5	TGTGCTAGTGGTTTAGGGGGACTAGCGGGGAACACAGATACGCAGTATTTT	CASGLGGLAGNTDTQYF
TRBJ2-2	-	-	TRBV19	TGTGCCAGTAGTATAGGAGAAGAAACCGGGGAGCTGTTTTTT	CASSIGEETGELFF
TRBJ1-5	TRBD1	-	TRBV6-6	TGTGCCAGCAGTCTGACAGGGGTCCCTCAGCCCCAGCATTTT	CASSLTGVPQPQHF
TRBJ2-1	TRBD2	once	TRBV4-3	TGCGCCAGCAGCCAAGATGGCCCGCCTAGCGGGGCAGACAATGAGCAGTTCTTC	CASSQDGPPSGADNEQFF
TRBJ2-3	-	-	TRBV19	TGTGCCACCAAAACGGACAGACCGAACACAGATACGCAGTATTTT	CATKTDRPNTDTQYF
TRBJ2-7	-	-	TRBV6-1	TGTGCCAGCAGTGAAAAGGGGAACACCTACGAGCAGTACTTC	CASSEKGNTYEQYF
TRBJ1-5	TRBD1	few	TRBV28	TGTGCCTGCGGGACAGGGGACAGTTATAGCAATCAGCCCCAGCATTTT	CACGTGDSYSNQPQHF
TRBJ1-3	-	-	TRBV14	TGTGCCAGCAGCCAAGTGGCGGGGATGGCTGGAAACACCATATATTTT	CASSQVAGMAGNTIYF
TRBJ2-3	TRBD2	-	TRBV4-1	TGCGCCAGCGGAGGGGATCCGGGACTAGGGGAAGATACGCAGTATTTT	CASGGDPGLGEDTQYF
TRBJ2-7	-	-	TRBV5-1	TGCGCCAGCAGCTCCTCGGGGTCGCAGGTCCTCAACGAGCAGTACTTC	CASSSSGSQVLNEQYF
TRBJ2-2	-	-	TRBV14	TGTGCCAGCAGCCCCCTCGTGGCCACCGGGGAGCTGTTTTTT	CASSPLVATGELFF
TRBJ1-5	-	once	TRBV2	TGTGCCAGCACTAGAGGTAGGGACATCAATCAGCCCCAGCATTTT	CASTRGRDINQPQHF
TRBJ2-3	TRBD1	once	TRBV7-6	TGTGCCAGCAGCTCGAGACAGGGGGCGACTGATACGCAGTATTTT	CASSSRQGATDTQYF
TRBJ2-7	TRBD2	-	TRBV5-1	TGCGCCAGCAGCCCCTCAAGACTAGCGGGAAATGTCTACGAGCAGTACTTC	CASSPSRLAGNVYEQYF
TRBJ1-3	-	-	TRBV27	TGTGCCAGCAGTTTAGGTACGACAGCTGGAAACACCATATATTTT	CASSLGTTAGNTIYF
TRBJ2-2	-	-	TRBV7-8	TGTGCCAGCAGCTTAGCTGCTGTTGCCATAGTCCTCCGCACCGGGGAGCTGTTTTTT	CASSLAAVAIVLRTGELFF
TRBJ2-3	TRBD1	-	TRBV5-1	TGCGCCAGCGGGACAGGGCGAACAGATACGCAGTATTTT	CASGTGRTDTQYF
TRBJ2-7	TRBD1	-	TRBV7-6	TGTGCCAGCAGCTCAAACAGGGGGTACGAGCAGTACTTC	CASSSNRGYEQYF
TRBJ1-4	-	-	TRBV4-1	TGCGCCAGCAGCCAATCTTGGTTGCGGCAGATTAATGAAAAACTGTTTTTT	CASSQSWLRQINEKLFF
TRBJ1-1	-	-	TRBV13	TGTGCCAGCAGCTTAGGCCTGAGGGTTGAAGCTTTCTTT	CASSLGLRVEAFF
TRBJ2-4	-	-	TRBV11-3	TGTGCCAGCAGCTTAGGCGTAGCCAAAAACATTCAGTACTTC	CASSLGVAKNIQYF
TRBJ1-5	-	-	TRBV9	TGTGCCAGCAGCCCAGATCCGTCTAGCAATCAGCCCCAGCATTTT	CASSPDPSSNQPQHF